Here is one T cell receptor beta chain with its context. The target antigen is unknown. The data were obtained in a study of blood T cells in healthy people across ages. Between the trimmed V and J ends, which lost 7 bases and 1 base, there was a span of 8 bases. Germline values: CDR1 DFQATT, CDR2 SNEGSKA (reference sequence). This CDR3 has 12 amino acids. Study-level results: Changes in expanded clonotypes were possibly confounded, as the CMV status of donors was unknown.

Primed by a sample-barcoded 5' primer and a J-beta primer mix, a second PCR proceeded for roughly 6 to 12 cycles. TCRdb re-called the 5' RACE reads through MiXCR, storing one row per CDR3 protein. The table has 870,000 or so distinct CDR3 sequences, about 28% seen once; the top ten hold roughly 17%. The rearrangement uses TRBV20-1 and TRBJ1-5; D is possibly TRBD1 (6 bases). This TCR was sampled from a woman of 80 years or more in good health. Sequenced sample: blood. The CDR3 spells CSGGQSNQPQHF. In DNA form, the CDR3 reads TGCAGTGGGGGACAAAGCAATCAGCCCCAGCATTTT.